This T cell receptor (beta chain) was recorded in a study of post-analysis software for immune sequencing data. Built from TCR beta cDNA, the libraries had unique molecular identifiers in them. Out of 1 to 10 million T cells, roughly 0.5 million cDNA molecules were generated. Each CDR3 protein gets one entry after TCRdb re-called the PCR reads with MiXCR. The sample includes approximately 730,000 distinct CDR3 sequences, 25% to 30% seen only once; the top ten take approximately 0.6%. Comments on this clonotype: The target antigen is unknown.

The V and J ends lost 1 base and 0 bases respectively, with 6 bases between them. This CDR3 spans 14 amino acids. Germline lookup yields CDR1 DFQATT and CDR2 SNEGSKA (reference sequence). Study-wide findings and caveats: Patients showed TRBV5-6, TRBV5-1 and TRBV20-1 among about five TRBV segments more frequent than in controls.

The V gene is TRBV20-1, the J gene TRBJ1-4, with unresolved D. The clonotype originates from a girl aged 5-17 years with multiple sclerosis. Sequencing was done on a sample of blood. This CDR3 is CSARVPATNEKLFF. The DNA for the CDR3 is TGCAGTGCTAGAGTACCAGCAACTAATGAAAAACTGTTTTTT.